The present TCR beta chain was sequenced within a study of blood T cell repertoires in COVID-19. Study-level information: From the United States, Italy and Spain came samples of acute and convalescent COVID-19.

The repertoire was sequenced with immunoSEQ multiplex PCR; TCRdb's copy has only in-frame clones and lacks some. The sample yields fewer than 80,000 clones, approximately 91% seen once. CDR1 is WSHSY, CDR2 SAAADI, per germline. Trimming took 4 bases from V and 2 from J; bases not matched to a gene: 4. This CDR3 spans 15 amino acids. This receptor was identified in a woman aged 50 to 60 with active or convalescent COVID-19. The chain recombines TRBV10-2 with TRBJ2-5, with 10 positions matching TRBD2. Material for sequencing was peripheral blood. CDR3 sequence reads: CASSGAGGGQETQYF. In DNA, the CDR3 is TGCGCCAGCAGTGGAGCGGGAGGGGGTCAAGAGACCCAGTACTTC.